The 11 T cell receptor beta chains in this list originate from one sample, sequenced in a study of blood T cells in healthy people across ages. With a J-beta primer mix and a sample-barcoded 5' primer, a second PCR ran about 7 to 12 cycles. In TCRdb, the 5' RACE reads were re-called with MiXCR into one record per CDR3 protein. The repertoire holds around 1,900,000 distinct CDR3 sequences, with roughly two fifths as singletons. Sequencing was done on a sample of blood. The receptors stem from a human donor in good health.

DNA of the CDR3: TGCGCCAGCAGCCAAGATCTTGGGGAGATACAGCCCCAGCATTTT. This codes for CASSQDLGEIQPQHF. The J gene is TRBJ1-5, the V gene TRBV4-1; D is uncertain. Trimming removed 0 bases at V and 7 bases at J, with 13 bases between. The CDR3 contains 15 residues. Germline loops: CDR1 MGHRA, CDR2 YSYEKL.

This clonotype is a singleton in its sample. The chain recombines TRBV7-9 with TRBJ2-1; D may be TRBD2 (6 bases). The end of the DNA is better explained by TRBJ2-7, so the J call may be wrong. Germline V CDR1 and CDR2: SEHNR, FQNEAQ (reference sequence). CDR3 length equals 14 residues. The CDR3 loop is CASSLASGRAEQYF. The CDR3 region has the DNA TGTGCCAGCAGCTTAGCTAGCGGAAGGGCCGAGCAGTACTTC.

This clonotype has ten or more counts. The V gene is TRBV6-4, the J gene TRBJ2-1; 11 bases agree with TRBD1. Germline loops: CDR1 MRHNA, CDR2 SNTAGT. V was clipped by 3 bases and J by 6 bases; unmatched bases: 4. The CDR3 covers 15 residues. The CDR3 sequence: CASSERGTGGNEQFF. The CDR3, as DNA: TGTGCCAGCAGTGAGCGAGGGACAGGGGGCAATGAGCAGTTCTTC.

The chain carries TRBV4-2 and TRBJ2-7; TRBD2 might be the D (6 bases). The CDR3 has 13 residues. Trimming left V 4 bases short and J 5 bases short, with 12 bases between. Germline values: CDR1 LGHNA, CDR2 YNFKEQ. CDR3 nucleotide sequence: TGTGCCAGCAGCCCGACGGAGGGGAACGAGCAGTACTTC. Translated: CASSPTEGNEQYF.

The rearrangement uses TRBV7-2 and TRBJ2-7; 8 positions match TRBD2. V shed 5 bases, J shed 3 bases, and the junction held 12 bases outside the gene matches. This CDR3 comprises 16 residues. Germline assignment: CDR1 SGHTA and CDR2 FQGNSA. The CDR3 protein is CASSEGRGGGIYEQYF. CDR3 coding DNA: TGTGCCAGCAGCGAAGGTCGGGGGGGCGGAATCTACGAGCAGTACTTC.

A few counts support this clonotype. J is TRBJ2-5 and V is TRBV12-3 or TRBV12-4; the D is unclear. Trimming removed 3 bases from V and 7 bases from J, with 15 bases in between. This CDR3 is built from 14 residues. The CDR3 here is CASSLIGSLSTQYF. The DNA for the CDR3 is TGTGCCAGCAGTTTGATAGGGTCCCTCTCGACCCAGTACTTC.

The genes are TRBV7-2 and TRBJ1-1; tentative D call: TRBD1 (6 bases). The V gene lost 5 bases and the J gene lost 3 bases, with 25 bases spanning the gap. Germline V gene data show CDR1 as SGHTA and CDR2 as FQGNSA. CDR3 size: 18 residues. The CDR3 coding sequence is TGTGCCAGCAGCCCTCGTAGGGGGACAACCCTGGCGGACACTGAAGCTTTCTTT. Residues: CASSPRRGTTLADTEAFF.

The rearrangement links TRBV29-1 to TRBJ2-1; D is unresolved. CDR1 SQVTM and CDR2 ANQGSEA come from the germline V gene. With 5 bases removed from V and 2 bases from J, the gap between germline ends came to 10 bases. The length of the CDR3 is 13 residues. The CDR3 sequence is CSVSGPTYNEQFF. The CDR3 DNA sequence: TGCAGCGTTTCCGGTCCAACCTACAATGAGCAGTTCTTC.

A few counts support this clonotype. This chain links TRBV5-1 with TRBJ1-2; no reliable D call. The V and J ends lost 7 bases and 4 bases respectively, with 23 bases between them. CDR1 is SGHRS, CDR2 YFSETQ, per germline. The CDR3 is 16 amino acids. The CDR3 sequence is CASPETSRPRTYGYTF. CDR3 sequence (DNA): TGCGCCAGCCCAGAAACCAGCCGTCCTAGGACCTATGGCTACACCTTC. The full variable domain, rest sourced from reference TRBV5-1 and TRBJ1-2, is KAGVTQTPRYLIKTRGQQVTLSCSPISGHRSVSWYQQTPGQGLQFLFEYFSETQRNKGNFPGRFSGRQFSNSRSEMNVSTLELGDSALYLCASPETSRPRTYGYTFGSGTRLTVV.

The rearrangement joins TRBV28 to TRBJ1-1; D perhaps matches TRBD1 (5 bases). The CDR3 sequence is 12 residues long. Per germline, CDR1 MDHEN and CDR2 SYDVKM. Trimming shortened V by 7 bases and J by 3 bases, and 9 bases separated the two germline ends. This CDR3 reads CASNDRYTEAFF. The CDR3 bases are TGTGCCAGCAACGACAGATACACTGAAGCTTTCTTT.

The rearrangement joins TRBV20-1 to TRBJ1-2, with 9 nucleotides matching TRBD1. The germline V gene has CDR1 DFQATT and CDR2 SNEGSKA (reference sequence). CDR3 length: 12 amino acids. J was trimmed by 12 bases and V by 5 bases; bases with no gene match: 10. The CDR3 region has the DNA TGCAGTGCTCCCCTGGACAGGGGAGGTAACACCTTC. Translation: CSAPLDRGGNTF.